A single sample is the source of the 22 T cell receptor beta chains below, sequenced in a study of identical twins. One entry per CDR3 protein results from TCRdb running MiXCR on the 5' RACE reads. The sample consists of about 190,000 distinct CDR3 sequences, less than 20% of them appearing once. These data were also filed under a second study, of T cells expressing NK-cell markers.

Sequenced input: CD8+ T cells sorted from blood. Receptors originate from a woman aged 18-35 years in good health.

The chain has TRBV7-9 and TRBJ2-1; 9 bases match TRBD2. Germline trimming cut 3 bases from V and 0 bases from J; bases unmatched to any gene: 6. The CDR3 spans 17 residues. The germline V gene encodes CDR1 SEHNR and CDR2 FQNEAQ (reference sequence). The DNA for the CDR3 is TGTGCCAGCAGCTTCGGGACTAGCCCGAGCTCCTACAATGAGCAGTTCTTC. This encodes CASSFGTSPSSYNEQFF.

The chain employs TRBV6-6 and TRBJ2-7; D is perhaps TRBD2 (6 bases). The CDR3 extends over 12 amino acids. V dropped 11 bases and J dropped 0 bases, with 11 bases sitting between them. The germline V gene encodes CDR1 MNHNY and CDR2 SVGAGI (reference sequence). In DNA, the CDR3 is TGTGCCCTTGGGGGGTCCTCCTACGAGCAGTACTTC. This translates into CALGGSSYEQYF.

There are a few counts of this clonotype. V gene TRBV9 combines with J gene TRBJ2-2; TRBD2 might be the D (5 bases). CDR1 is SGDLS, CDR2 YYNGEE, per germline. The V gene lost 3 bases and the J gene lost 6 bases, with 6 bases spanning the gap. The CDR3 is made up of 12 amino acids. The DNA for the CDR3 is TGTGCCAGCAGCGCCGGGGCCGGGGAGCTGTTTTTT. As protein: CASSAGAGELFF.

This rearrangement joins TRBV10-2 to TRBJ2-1; D is unresolved. There are 12 residues in the CDR3. Germline CDR1 WSHSY, CDR2 SAAADI. V gave up 4 bases and J gave up 8 bases, with 9 bases separating them. This CDR3 reads CASSVGSHEQFF. DNA for the CDR3: TGCGCCAGCAGTGTGGGGTCTCATGAGCAGTTCTTC.

The rearrangement uses TRBV3-1 and TRBJ2-7; D uncertain. V lost 4 bases and J 6 bases, leaving 10 bases between the germline ends. CDR1 is LGHDT, CDR2 YNNKEL, per germline (reference sequence). The CDR3 is made up of 12 amino acids. CDR3 nucleotides: TGTGCCAGCAGCCTGTACCGGGCCGAGCAGTACTTC. It yields the protein CASSLYRAEQYF.

This clonotype was counted between two and nine times. V usage is TRBV3-1 and J usage is TRBJ2-3, with 13 nucleotides matching TRBD2. The CDR3 extends over 17 amino acids. Germline-derived CDR1 and CDR2 are LGHDT and YNNKEL (reference sequence). Trimming cost V 6 bases and J 3 bases; bases outside gene matches: 9. The CDR3 loop is CASSGSRTSGRTDTQYF. CDR3 nucleotides: TGTGCCAGCAGTGGATCCCGGACTAGCGGGAGAACAGATACGCAGTATTTT.

This chain uses TRBV11-3 with TRBJ2-1; D unresolved. V was shortened by 2 bases and J by 12 bases, with 17 bases between the two germline ends. Germline V gene lookup returns CDR1 SGHNT and CDR2 YENEEA. This CDR3 contains 14 residues. The CDR3 DNA sequence: TGTGCCAGCAGCTTACGAAACTCGGAATGGGGGCAGTTCTTC. This sequence encodes CASSLRNSEWGQFF.

V is TRBV12-3 or TRBV12-4 and J is TRBJ2-1; 11 bases match TRBD2. The length of the CDR3 is 14 residues. The junction had 5 bases not matched to a gene; V was cut back by 6 bases and J by 7 bases. The CDR3 loop reads CASRGLAAWNEQFF. CDR3 bases: TGTGCCAGCAGGGGACTAGCGGCTTGGAATGAGCAGTTCTTC.

A few counts support this clonotype. This chain links TRBV7-8 with TRBJ2-2, with D unresolved. The ends were cut back, 1 base at V and 6 bases at J, with 12 bases in the middle. The CDR3 length is 15 residues. In germline, CDR1 is SGHVS, CDR2 FQNEAQ. For the CDR3, the DNA is TGTGCCAGCAGCTTAGTTCGGCGGAGTGCCGGGGAGCTGTTTTTT. Translation gives CASSLVRRSAGELFF.

The V gene is TRBV4-3, the J gene TRBJ2-3; D uncertain. Trimming removed 0 bases from V and 2 bases from J, with 9 bases in between. The CDR3 contains 15 residues. Germline CDR1 and CDR2: LGHNA and YSLEER. CDR3 bases: TGCGCCAGCAGCCAAGAGCGAAGGGACACAGATACGCAGTATTTT. Encoded protein: CASSQERRDTDTQYF.

The chain links TRBV2 to TRBJ1-1, with a tentative D call TRBD1 (6 bases). CDR1 is SNHLY, CDR2 FYNNEI, per germline. This CDR3 is 11 amino acids long. V lost 6 bases to trimming and J lost 8 bases, with 10 bases between them. The CDR3 DNA reads TGTGCCAGCAGGGGGGCCGGGGAAGCTTTCTTT. This gives the protein CASRGAGEAFF.

The chain links TRBV7-9 to TRBJ2-4, with D perhaps TRBD1 (6 bases). CDR3 size: 16 residues. Deletions cut 7 bases from V and 0 bases from J, with 16 bases between. Germline CDR1 is SEHNR and CDR2 is FQNEAQ (reference sequence). Here the CDR3 DNA reads TGTGCCAGCACCCCACCGGGACAACTAGCCAAAAACATTCAGTACTTC. Protein: CASTPPGQLAKNIQYF.

This chain connects TRBV4-2 to TRBJ2-3; TRBD2 agrees at 8 bases. Germline-derived CDR1 and CDR2 are LGHNA and YNFKEQ. Trimming removed 0 bases from V and 0 bases from J; junction bases left unmatched: 8. CDR3 size: 18 residues. The CDR3 DNA reads TGTGCCAGCAGCCAAGAGTGGTTTCAGCGGGGGAGCACAGATACGCAGTATTTT. Amino acids: CASSQEWFQRGSTDTQYF.

This clonotype was counted ten times or more. The V and J genes are TRBV12-3 or TRBV12-4 and TRBJ2-1; TRBD1 aligns across 9 bases. The CDR3 spans 14 residues. J was trimmed by 8 bases and V by 3 bases; bases with no gene match: 5. For the CDR3, the DNA is TGTGCCAGCAGTTTCACAGGGGGCCCCGATGAGCAGTTCTTC. Encoded protein: CASSFTGGPDEQFF.

Many counts were recorded for this clonotype. The chain links TRBV5-1 to TRBJ2-2, with D perhaps matching TRBD1 (5 bases). Germline assignment: CDR1 SGHRS and CDR2 YFSETQ. Trimming pared 0 bases from V and 8 bases from J, leaving 5 bases between. The CDR3 sequence is 12 residues long. The CDR3 region has the DNA TGCGCCAGCAGCTTGGACAGGGGGGAGCTGTTTTTT. It specifies CASSLDRGELFF. Together with reference TRBV5-1 and TRBJ2-2, the CDR3 gives the full variable domain: KAGVTQTPRYLIKTRGQQVTLSCSPISGHRSVSWYQQTPGQGLQFLFEYFSETQRNKGNFPGRFSGRQFSNSRSEMNVSTLELGDSALYLCASSLDRGELFFGEGSRLTVL.

J is TRBJ2-3 and V is TRBV7-3, with D tentatively TRBD1 (5 bases). In germline, CDR1 is SGHTA, CDR2 FQGTGA. V lost 1 base, J lost 2 bases, and 28 bases lay in between. The CDR3 has 21 residues. The CDR3 here is CASSLKSPRESRASYTDTQYF. In DNA form, the CDR3 reads TGTGCCAGCAGCTTAAAATCCCCCAGGGAAAGCAGAGCCTCTTACACAGATACGCAGTATTTT.

This clonotype was counted between two and nine times. The V and J genes are TRBV9 and TRBJ2-2, with 11 bases fitting TRBD2. V was clipped by 3 bases and J by 5 bases; unmatched bases: 12. CDR3 length: 18 amino acids. CDR1 SGDLS and CDR2 YYNGEE come from the germline V gene. This CDR3 is CASSAEEIAGGRTGELFF. CDR3 sequence (DNA): TGTGCCAGCAGCGCCGAGGAGATAGCGGGGGGGAGGACCGGGGAGCTGTTTTTT.

This clonotype was observed a handful of times. The CDR3 region has the DNA TGTGCCAGCAGCCCCAAACTAGCGGGACAAACCGGGGAGCTGTTTTTT. Amino acids: CASSPKLAGQTGELFF. The J gene is TRBJ2-2, the V gene TRBV7-2; 10 bases match TRBD2. The CDR3 spans 16 residues. J gave up 5 bases and V 5 bases, and 8 bases lay outside the gene matches. CDR1 SGHTA and CDR2 FQGNSA come from the germline V gene.

In this sample, this clonotype turned up a few times. V gene TRBV9 combines with J gene TRBJ2-1, with 11 bases fitting TRBD2. Germline CDR1 is SGDLS and CDR2 is YYNGEE. V shed 3 bases and J 4 bases; nucleotides not matched to a gene: 6. CDR3 length equals 16 residues. This chain's CDR3 is CASSAGGTSGYNEQFF. CDR3 nucleotide sequence: TGTGCCAGCAGCGCTGGGGGGACTAGCGGTTACAATGAGCAGTTCTTC.

This clonotype was counted a few times. CDR3 in DNA: TGTGCCAGCAGCTACGCCGGGACTAGCCTAGAGACCCAGTACTTC. It translates to CASSYAGTSLETQYF. V gene TRBV7-3 combines with J gene TRBJ2-5, with 9 positions matching TRBD2. The CDR3 loop spans 15 amino acids. Germline trimming cut 4 bases from V and 4 bases from J; bases unmatched to any gene: 7. From germline, CDR1 is SGHTA and CDR2 FQGTGA.

The chain employs TRBV12-3 or TRBV12-4 and TRBJ2-1; the D is unclear. CDR3 length equals 12 residues. The V gene lost 8 bases and the J gene lost 6 bases, with 11 bases spanning the gap. The CDR3 region has the DNA TGTGCCAGCGGCCCGACCAGCAATGAGCAGTTCTTC. This gives the protein CASGPTSNEQFF.

This clonotype was seen repeatedly, ten times or more. Written as DNA, the CDR3 is TGTGCCAGCAGCCAAGACACTCGCAATGAGCAGTTCTTC. Its translation: CASSQDTRNEQFF. The rearrangement uses TRBV14 and TRBJ2-1, with D unresolved. This CDR3 contains 13 residues. Germline V gene lookup returns CDR1 SGHDN and CDR2 FVKESK. V dropped 0 bases and J dropped 6 bases, with 6 bases sitting between them.